This T cell receptor (beta chain) appears in the sequencing data of a study of persistence of HIV-infected CD4 T cells. Study details: The sample holds CD4+ T cells responsive to CMV or HIV-1 Gag. The study's findings and limits: Antigen-responding cells were enriched for degenerate expanded CDR3beta sequences.

Sequencing used immunoSEQ version 4 in survey mode. Profiling relied on immunoSEQ multiplex PCR, and the TCRdb table lists in-frame clones only, not all of them. The sample lists 25,000 to 30,000 clones, around 80% occurring once. This clone was found once. Its antigen is unidentified. Cells were stimulated with CMV-infected fibroblast lysates at 10 ug/mL. CD40L/CD69 double-negative CD45RO-high memory CD4+ T cells were collected. Adults with HIV-1 started suppressive ART while chronically infected. The V end lost 6 bases, the J end lost 6 bases, and 11 bases lay between the germline ends. This CDR3 is built from 12 residues. Per germline, CDR1 MNHEY and CDR2 SVGAGI.

The receptor was derived from an adult man with HIV who was CMV-seropositive. The chain carries TRBV6-5 and TRBJ1-1, with unresolved D. This specimen was CD4+ T cells sorted from PBMCs after approximately 18-hour stimulation, taken from a patient who received antiretroviral therapy. As DNA, the CDR3 is TGTGCCAGCAGCCGCGCCGGGGCTGAAGCTTTCTTT. Translating it yields CASSRAGAEAFF.